The rows below give T cell receptor beta chains drawn from one sample of a study of a mutant IDH1 vaccine in newly diagnosed glioma. Only in-frame clones appear in the TCRdb table, and some are missing; sequencing was by immunoSEQ multiplex PCR. The sample lists approximately 30,000 clones, roughly 85% occurring once. No cognate antigen is known for these TCRs. The source was PBMCs, collected from a glioma patient whose treatment included an IDH1 peptide vaccine. The receptors were sampled from a woman aged 25-40 years with glioma. CDR3s include the opening cysteine and the closing phenylalanine or tryptophan. D genes are given only for firm matches. Part of the rows lack a size; the others show once, few, many or a class for expanded clones.

J gene,clone size,D gene,V gene,CDR3 DNA,CDR3 protein
TRBJ1-6,medium-sized,TRBD1,TRBV7-9,TGTGCCAGCAGCCCTGATGCAGGGGGCGGATCACCCCTCCACTTT,CASSPDAGGGSPLHF
TRBJ1-6,NA,TRBD1,TRBV6-1,TGTGCCAGCAGTGAAGGGGACAGGTGGAATTCACCCCTCCACTTT,CASSEGDRWNSPLHF
TRBJ2-7,NA,TRBD2,TRBV6-6,TGTGCCAGCAGGGGACTAGCGGGGGGACCTTACGAGCAGTACTTC,CASRGLAGGPYEQYF
TRBJ2-7,NA,TRBD1,TRBV4-2,TGTGCCAGCAGCCAAGAGGGACAGGGTGGGAACGAGCAGTACTTC,CASSQEGQGGNEQYF
TRBJ1-6,NA,NA,TRBV9,TGTGCCAGCAGCGTGGGCGTTTGGTCACCCCTCCACTTT,CASSVGVWSPLHF
TRBJ1-1,NA,NA,TRBV15,TGTGCCACCAGCATCCCCGGAGAAGACCTGAACACTGAAGCTTTCTTT,CATSIPGEDLNTEAFF
TRBJ1-6,NA,TRBD1,TRBV5-3,TGTGCCAGAAGCCGACAGGGTCACTATAATTCACCCCTCCACTTT,CARSRQGHYNSPLHF
TRBJ1-3,NA,NA,TRBV7-2,TGTGCCAGCAGCGATCCTAACAGGGCTGGAAACACCATATATTTT,CASSDPNRAGNTIYF
TRBJ1-2,once,NA,TRBV7-9,TGTGCCAGCAGCTTCAGTCGAGGGGATGGCTACACCTTC,CASSFSRGDGYTF
TRBJ1-2,NA,TRBD1,TRBV7-2,TGTGCCAGCAGCCCCGGACAGGCCTATGGCTACACCTTC,CASSPGQAYGYTF
TRBJ2-3,NA,NA,TRBV5-1,TGCGCCAGCAGCCGAGCGTCCTCTAGCACAGATACGCAGTATTTT,CASSRASSSTDTQYF
TRBJ1-4,NA,NA,TRBV4-1,TGCGCCAGCAGCCAGGTAGGGGGAAATGAAAAACTGTTTTTT,CASSQVGGNEKLFF
TRBJ2-5,once,TRBD2,TRBV5-6,TGTGCCAGCAGCTTCCCTAGCGGGGCGAGGGAGACCCAGTACTTC,CASSFPSGARETQYF
TRBJ1-5,once,NA,TRBV7-8,TGTGCCAGCAGCGCACTCGGGGGGCGGACGGGCAATCAGCCCCAGCATTTT,CASSALGGRTGNQPQHF
TRBJ1-1,NA,NA,TRBV4-1,TGCGCCAGCAGCCAAGAAGCGCAAGCCACTGAAGCTTTCTTT,CASSQEAQATEAFF
TRBJ2-1,NA,NA,TRBV5-1,TGCGCCAGCAGCTTGGATTACAATGAGCAGTTCTTC,CASSLDYNEQFF
TRBJ2-1,NA,TRBD1,TRBV4-3,TGCGCCAGCAGCCCTGTGAGCACAGGGGCCTACAATGAGCAGTTCTTC,CASSPVSTGAYNEQFF
TRBJ1-1,once,NA,TRBV7-2,TGTGCCAGCAGCTTCGGGATCCTCACTGAAGCTTTCTTT,CASSFGILTEAFF
TRBJ2-3,NA,TRBD2,TRBV5-8,TGTGCCAGCAGCTGGGAGAAGACTAGCGGGGGGGCAGCAGATACGCAGTATTTT,CASSWEKTSGGAADTQYF
TRBJ2-7,once,NA,TRBV5-6,TGTGCCAGCAGCTTGGAATTGGCCCCCTACGAGCAGTACTTC,CASSLELAPYEQYF
TRBJ2-1,NA,TRBD1,TRBV4-1,TGCGCCAGCAGCCAACGACAGGGGGTACAATATGAGCAGTTCTTC,CASSQRQGVQYEQFF
TRBJ2-7,NA,TRBD1,TRBV5-5,TGTGCCAGCAGCTTGGGAGACAGGGGTGCCCGAGGAAGCTACGAGCAGTACTTC,CASSLGDRGARGSYEQYF
TRBJ1-1,NA,NA,TRBV6-6,TGTGCCAGCAGTTACGGGGAGAACACTGAAGCTTTCTTT,CASSYGENTEAFF
TRBJ1-2,NA,TRBD1,TRBV25-1,TGTGCCAGCAGTGAATTCGCAGGGGGAGATGGCTACACCTTC,CASSEFAGGDGYTF
TRBJ2-5,NA,NA,TRBV6-1,TGTGCCAGCAGTGAAGCGCTTAGGTCAAGGGGGTCGGAGACCCAGTACTTC,CASSEALRSRGSETQYF
TRBJ1-2,NA,NA,TRBV5-1,TGCGCCAGCAGCTTGGACGGGTATTATGGCTACACCTTC,CASSLDGYYGYTF
TRBJ2-7,NA,NA,TRBV11-2,TGTGCCAGCAGCTTAGATTACACCTACGAGCAGTACTTC,CASSLDYTYEQYF
TRBJ2-1,NA,TRBD2,TRBV5-4,TGTGCCAGCAGTTGGGGCCGGCGGGACTTTGGTAGCGGGGGGGCTGAGGGGCAGTTCTTC,CASSWGRRDFGSGGAEGQFF
TRBJ1-1,NA,NA,TRBV11-2,TGTGCCAGCAGCTTAGATCTGAAGGGGACGGAAGCTTTCTTT,CASSLDLKGTEAFF
TRBJ2-7,few,NA,TRBV30,TGTGCCTGGAGGCGTGGGGGCAGGTACGAGCAGTACTTC,CAWRRGGRYEQYF
TRBJ2-7,NA,NA,TRBV6-5,TGTGCCAGCAGTTACGGACGGATTGCCTACGAGCAGTACTTC,CASSYGRIAYEQYF
TRBJ1-6,NA,TRBD1,TRBV6-6,TGTGCCAGCAGTTACGTGACAGGGGATAATTCACCCCTCCACTTT,CASSYVTGDNSPLHF
TRBJ2-2,once,TRBD1,TRBV10-3,TGTGCCATCAAGGAGGACAGGGCCACCGGGGAGCTGTTTTTT,CAIKEDRATGELFF
TRBJ2-1,NA,TRBD2,TRBV7-9,TGTGCCAGCAGCTTAATCGGACTAGCATGGAATGAGCAGTTCTTC,CASSLIGLAWNEQFF
TRBJ2-3,once,TRBD2,TRBV9,TGTGCCAGCAGCGTAGACGCGGGGGGGGTGGATACGCAGTATTTT,CASSVDAGGVDTQYF
TRBJ2-7,NA,TRBD1,TRBV19,TGTGCCAGTAGGCCTAAGGGGACAGGGACCTACGAGCAGTACTTC,CASRPKGTGTYEQYF
TRBJ1-2,NA,TRBD1,TRBV4-1,TGCGCCAGCAGCCAAGACAACGCCGGGACAGTCTATGGCTACACCTTC,CASSQDNAGTVYGYTF
TRBJ2-1,NA,TRBD2,TRBV14,TGTGCCAGCAGCCAAACCCGGGGGGGACTAGAGTTCTTC,CASSQTRGGLEFF
TRBJ1-2,NA,NA,TRBV5-4,TGTGCCAGCAGACCGGCAAACTATGGCTACACCTTC,CASRPANYGYTF
TRBJ2-3,NA,NA,TRBV5-1,TGCGCCAGCAGCTTGGTGGCGTCCGATACGCAGTATTTT,CASSLVASDTQYF
TRBJ2-7,NA,NA,TRBV29-1,TGCAGCGTGACCCGACTCGAGAGGGTCTCCTACGAGCAGTACTTC,CSVTRLERVSYEQYF
TRBJ2-7,NA,NA,TRBV18,TGTGCCAGCTCACCCTTGCGGGGGCTCTACGAGCAGTACTTC,CASSPLRGLYEQYF
TRBJ2-3,NA,NA,TRBV5-4,TGTGCCAGCAGCTTGAGCGGACCCCGCACAGATACGCAGTATTTT,CASSLSGPRTDTQYF
TRBJ1-5,NA,NA,TRBV6-5,TGTGCCAGCAGTCCTGGGGGAGGCCAGCCCCAGCATTTT,CASSPGGGQPQHF
TRBJ1-1,NA,NA,TRBV29-1,TGCAGCGTTAGGACAGCTAGGAACACTGAAGCTTTCTTT,CSVRTARNTEAFF